This TCR beta chain emerged from a study of T-cell reconstitution after alpha-beta-depleted transplantation in children. Using unique molecular identifiers, the investigators prepared the TCRbeta library. A single record per CDR3 protein comes from TCRdb applying MiXCR to the PCR reads. The sample has hundreds of thousands of distinct CDR3 sequences, 30% to 35% seen once. Germline V CDR1 and CDR2: DFQATT, SNEGSKA (reference sequence). V was clipped by 1 base and J by 5 bases, with 17 bases between them. CDR3 length: 15 amino acids. The chain employs TRBV20-1 and TRBJ2-5; D may be TRBD1 (7 bases). This TCR came from a human donor who donated a stem cell graft to a child with aplastic anemia. The sample consisted of PBMCs from the stem cell graft donor, taken from the stem cell graft. CDR3 bases: TGCAGTGCTAGAGGGAGGGGGACAGCGACGGAGACCCAGTACTTC. Protein sequence: CSARGRGTATETQYF.